This T cell receptor (beta chain) was recovered during a study of response to subunit inactivated influenza vaccine. From germline, CDR1 is LGHNA and CDR2 YSLEER. The V and J ends lost 4 bases and 2 bases respectively, with 13 bases between them. The length of the CDR3 is 15 residues. This clonotype turned up a few times. Antigen unknown. TCRdb reprocessed the RT-PCR reads with MiXCR, giving one entry per CDR3 protein. The sample records about 310,000 distinct CDR3 sequences, less than 25% being singletons. General study results and limits: A suggestion made by the authors is that each seasonal influenza vaccination recruits few new T cells.

The chain links TRBV4-3 to TRBJ2-3, with D tentatively TRBD2 (5 bases). The input for sequencing was PBMCs from blood, taken about 20 months after vaccination. This clonotype originated in a man between 50 and 69 years old who received an inactivated influenza vaccine. The CDR3 DNA follows: TGCGCCAGCAGCCCCAGCGGTCCCTACACAGATACGCAGTATTTT. Its protein product is CASSPSGPYTDTQYF.